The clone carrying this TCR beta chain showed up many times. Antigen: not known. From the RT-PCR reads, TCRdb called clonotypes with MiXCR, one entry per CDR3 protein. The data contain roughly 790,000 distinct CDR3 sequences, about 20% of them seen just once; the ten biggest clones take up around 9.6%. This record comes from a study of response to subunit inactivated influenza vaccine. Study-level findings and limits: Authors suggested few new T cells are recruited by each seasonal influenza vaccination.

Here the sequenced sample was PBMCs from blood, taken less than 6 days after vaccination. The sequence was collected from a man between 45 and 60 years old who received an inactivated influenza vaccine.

DNA of the CDR3: TGTGCCAGCTCCCGGTCAGATACGCAGTATTTT. This sequence encodes CASSRSDTQYF. This chain connects TRBV18 to TRBJ2-3, with D uncertain. In germline, CDR1 is KGHSH, CDR2 LQKENI. CDR3 size: 11 residues. The V end was cut by 6 bases, the J end by 4 bases, with 5 bases between.